The T cell receptor (beta chain) described here comes from a study of beta chain features in type 1 diabetes. Expressed TCRB transcripts were sequenced, since all the RNA that had been isolated was reverse transcribed. Naive, central memory and regulatory T cell samples averaged approximately 3.5 million immunoSEQ reads each. This table comes from immunoSEQ multiplex PCR, and its TCRdb copy is limited to in-frame clones, with some not included. The sample has 300,000 or so clones; roughly an eighth are singletons. V shed 4 bases and J shed 9 bases, with 16 bases lying between them. In germline, CDR1 is SEHNR, CDR2 FQNEAQ (reference sequence). The CDR3 sequence is 14 residues long. Findings of the study overall: A cDNA-based sequencing approach could over-represent cells with high TCR expression. Short templates might get an advantage during PCR, and this would be equal in patients and controls. Type 1 diabetes patients showed a moderate but significant shortening of TCRB CDR3s in all four CD4+ subsets.

As regards this clone: Its target is unknown.

The V gene is TRBV7-9, the J gene TRBJ1-5; D gene ambiguous. Source material: naive CD4+ T cells from blood. This receptor was obtained from a young man with type 1 diabetes. The CDR3 coding sequence is TGTGCCAGCAGCTCCCAACGGGATATCGGGCCCCAGCATTTT. Amino acid sequence: CASSSQRDIGPQHF.